This entry lists 16 T cell receptor beta chains sequenced from one sample in a study of blood T cell repertoires in COVID-19. Sequencing was performed with immunoSEQ multiplex PCR; in TCRdb, only in-frame clones are kept and a portion is missing. The data contain hundreds of thousands of clones, about nine tenths of them singletons. The sequenced material came from peripheral blood. These receptors came from a woman in her fifties or sixties with COVID-19, enrolled during active disease.

This clone was counted once. V is TRBV5-6 and J is TRBJ1-1; D is unclear. The germline V gene has CDR1 SGHDT and CDR2 YYEEEE. V was clipped by 5 bases and J by 1 base, with 18 bases between them. The CDR3 spans 16 residues. CDR3 in DNA: TGTGCCAGCAGACCTTCCACAGCTGTGGGGAACACTGAAGCTTTCTTT. This gives the protein CASRPSTAVGNTEAFF.

This clone came up many times. V is TRBV7-9 and J is TRBJ2-6, with D tentatively TRBD1 (5 bases). V lost 5 bases to trimming and J lost 1 base, with 12 bases between them. Germline V CDR1 and CDR2: SEHNR, FQNEAQ (reference sequence). The CDR3 has 16 amino acids. The CDR3 protein is CASSLSYRSGANVLTF. The CDR3 region has the DNA TGTGCCAGCAGCCTATCATACAGGTCTGGGGCCAACGTCCTGACTTTC. The full variable domain, completed using reference TRBV7-9 and TRBJ2-6, is DTGVSQNPRHKITKRGQNVTFRCDPISEHNRLYWYRQTLGQGPEFLTYFQNEAQLEKSRLLSDRFSAERPKGSFSTLEIQRTEQGDSAMYLCASSLSYRSGANVLTFGAGSRLTVL.

The V gene is TRBV10-3, the J gene TRBJ2-7; tentatively, D is TRBD1 (6 bases). V lost 10 bases, J lost 5 bases, and 21 bases lay in between. There are 14 residues in the CDR3. Germline CDR1 ENHRY, CDR2 SYGVKD. This CDR3 is CASAAGDGPHEQYF. The CDR3 nucleotides read TGTGCCAGTGCGGCAGGGGACGGGCCCCACGAGCAGTACTTC.

The chain is built from TRBV2 and TRBJ2-3; 7 positions agree with TRBD2. The J segment lost 3 bases and the V segment lost 6 bases, leaving 9 bases of the junction unmatched. The germline gives CDR1 SNHLY, CDR2 FYNNEI. The CDR3 consists of 15 residues. This CDR3 reads CASSLAEPQTDTQYF. The DNA for the CDR3 is TGTGCCAGCAGCCTAGCGGAACCCCAAACAGATACGCAGTATTTT.

This chain connects TRBV24-1 to TRBJ2-3; 8 bases line up with TRBD1. Germline V gene lookup returns CDR1 KGHDR and CDR2 SFDVKD. V trimming: 3 bases; J trimming: 1 base; junction bases outside the gene matches: 2. CDR3 length: 15 residues. The CDR3 DNA sequence: TGTGCCACCAGTGATAAGGGACAGGGCACAGATACGCAGTATTTT. Amino acids: CATSDKGQGTDTQYF.

The chain uses TRBV24-1 and TRBJ2-2; 9 bases line up with TRBD1. Germline V gene data show CDR1 as KGHDR and CDR2 as SFDVKD. The CDR3 spans 17 residues. V gave up 4 bases and J gave up 6 bases; unmatched junction bases: 11. CDR3 in amino acids: CATSEEAGTGLPGELFF. For the CDR3, the DNA is TGTGCCACCAGTGAAGAGGCCGGGACAGGGTTACCCGGGGAGCTGTTTTTT.

Of note for this clone: The junction differs from germline at one of its ends, possibly a read error. The chain combines TRBV20-1 with TRBJ2-1; 7 positions match TRBD2. The CDR3 covers 11 residues. Germline CDR1 DFQATT, CDR2 SNEGSKA (reference sequence). The CDR3 nucleotides are TGCAGTGCTAGAGATCCGGCGGGGGTGATCTTC. It translates to CSARDPAGVIF.

The V and J genes are TRBV19 and TRBJ2-3, with TRBD2 identical over 12 bases. Germline values: CDR1 LNHDA, CDR2 SQIVND (reference sequence). The trim removed 1 base at V and 0 bases at J, leaving 2 bases unmatched. The CDR3 contains 17 residues. CDR3 nucleotide sequence: TGTGCCAGTAGTATAGCTAGCGGGGGGGCTAGCACAGATACGCAGTATTTT. This encodes CASSIASGGASTDTQYF.

This clone was recorded only once. CDR3 coding DNA: TGCGCCAGCGGCCCAGGGGTAGATACGCAGTATTTT. Translation gives CASGPGVDTQYF. V is TRBV5-1 and J is TRBJ2-3; the D gene is possibly TRBD1 (6 bases). The germline gives CDR1 SGHRS, CDR2 YFSETQ. The CDR3 has 12 amino acids. V was trimmed by 7 bases and J by 5 bases, leaving 11 bases between them.

The sample holds a few counts of this clone. V and J are TRBV19 and TRBJ2-7, with 8 bases aligning to TRBD1. With 3 bases clipped from V and 2 bases from J, the junction kept 9 bases outside the gene matches. The CDR3 is 16 amino acids. Germline loops: CDR1 LNHDA, CDR2 SQIVND (reference sequence). CDR3 coding DNA: TGTGCCAGTAGTATCCACACCCCGGACAGGGCCTACGAGCAGTACTTC. Amino acid sequence: CASSIHTPDRAYEQYF.

This chain connects TRBV28 to TRBJ1-4, with 10 bases identical to TRBD1. The CDR3 totals 16 residues. Germline V gene lookup returns CDR1 MDHEN and CDR2 SYDVKM. The trim removed 5 bases at V and 8 bases at J, leaving 11 bases unmatched. The CDR3 loop reads CASSPHRQGAREKLFF. The CDR3 DNA follows: TGTGCCAGCAGTCCCCACCGACAGGGGGCAAGGGAAAAACTGTTTTTT.

This chain connects TRBV19 to TRBJ2-1, with 8 bases that match TRBD2. Per the germline V gene, CDR1 is LNHDA and CDR2 is SQIVND (reference sequence). This CDR3 spans 15 amino acids. The V and J ends lost 3 bases and 8 bases, in that order; junction bases with no gene match: 9. Here the CDR3 reads CASSIIAGGVDEQFF. The CDR3 DNA is TGTGCCAGTAGTATTATCGCGGGGGGTGTAGATGAGCAGTTCTTC.

The chain has TRBV2 and TRBJ2-7; 7 nucleotides line up with TRBD1. After removal of 3 bases from V and 5 bases from J, the junction contained 13 bases not matched to a gene. CDR1 is SNHLY, CDR2 FYNNEI, per germline. The CDR3 is 16 residues long. The CDR3, as DNA: TGTGCCAGCAGTGACGTGGGCCTGAGGGGGCGCGACGAGCAGTACTTC. Protein product: CASSDVGLRGRDEQYF.

This chain uses TRBV27 with TRBJ2-3; D remains unclear. CDR3 size: 11 residues. V dropped 5 bases and J dropped 6 bases, with 6 bases sitting between them. Germline loops: CDR1 MNHEY, CDR2 SMNVEV (reference sequence). CDR3 coding DNA: TGTGCCAGCAGTCTCAGGGATACGCAGTATTTT. Translating gives CASSLRDTQYF.

V is TRBV30 and J is TRBJ2-5, with 7 positions matching TRBD1. CDR3 length equals 12 residues. Germline V lookup: CDR1 GTSNPN, CDR2 SVGIG (reference sequence). V lost 0 bases and J lost 5; bases outside the gene matches: 0. The chain's CDR3 is CAWSVQGETQYF. The CDR3, as DNA: TGTGCCTGGAGTGTACAGGGGGAGACCCAGTACTTC.

J is TRBJ2-3 and V is TRBV10-3; D might be TRBD2 (5 bases). Trimming cost V 6 bases and J 1 base, with 11 bases left between them. Germline loops: CDR1 ENHRY, CDR2 SYGVKD. This CDR3 has 14 residues. CDR3 protein: CAISPPGGTDTQYF. The CDR3 nucleotides are TGTGCCATCAGCCCCCCCGGGGGCACAGATACGCAGTATTTT.